This T cell receptor beta chain was identified in a study of vaccination effects on CD4 cells after COVID-19. Regarding this clone: The antigen remains undetermined.

TCRdb's table, derived via immunoSEQ multiplex PCR, lists solely in-frame clones and lacks some. This table has about 16,000 clones, under 70% appearing once. The ViraFEST assay expanded antigen-specific CD4+ T cells with viral peptide pools before sequencing. Following culture for approximately ten days, CD4+ T cells were isolated. Vaccine administered to participants consisted of two doses of either BNT162b2 or mRNA-1273. This CDR3 comprises 14 residues. V gave up 0 bases and J gave up 6 bases; unmatched junction bases: 2. In germline, CDR1 is MNHEY, CDR2 SVGEGT. The rearrangement joins TRBV6-2 or TRBV6-3 to TRBJ2-3, with 8 bases identical to TRBD2. This clonotype originated in a human donor who received a COVID-19 vaccine. Sequences were derived from CD4+ T cells from PBMCs cultured with SARS-CoV-2 spike peptides, sampled after COVID-19 vaccination. The CDR3 loop is CASSYSSGKDTQYF. The CDR3 DNA is TGTGCCAGCAGTTACTCTAGCGGGAAGGATACGCAGTATTTT.